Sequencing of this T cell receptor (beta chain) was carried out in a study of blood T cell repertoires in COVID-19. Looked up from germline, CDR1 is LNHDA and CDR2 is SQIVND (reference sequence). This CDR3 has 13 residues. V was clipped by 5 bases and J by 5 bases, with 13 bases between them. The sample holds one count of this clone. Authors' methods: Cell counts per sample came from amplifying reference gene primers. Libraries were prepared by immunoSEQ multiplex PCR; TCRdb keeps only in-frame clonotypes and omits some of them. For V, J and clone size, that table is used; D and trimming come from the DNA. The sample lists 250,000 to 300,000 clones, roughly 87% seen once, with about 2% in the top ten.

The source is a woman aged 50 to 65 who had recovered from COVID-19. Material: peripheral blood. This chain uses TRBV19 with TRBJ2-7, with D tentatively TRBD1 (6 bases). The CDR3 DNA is TGTGCCAGTAGTTTCGACAGGCGGGACGAGCAGTACTTC. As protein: CASSFDRRDEQYF.